A single sample is the source of the 25 T cell receptor beta chains below, sequenced in a study of vaccination effects on CD4 cells after COVID-19. No antigen has been identified for these receptors. Profiled with immunoSEQ multiplex PCR; TCRdb holds only in-frame clones, not every one. Among about 55,000 clones listed, around 68% were seen once. After expansion with viral peptide pools in the ViraFEST assay, antigen-specific CD4+ T cells were sequenced. It was after approximately 11 days of culture that CD4+ T cells were isolated. Vaccinated recipients, who were negative for nucleocapsid antibodies, had no history of SARS-CoV-2 infection. Source: CD4+ T cells from PBMCs cultured with SARS-CoV-2 spike peptides, taken before COVID-19 vaccination. These receptors all stem from a human donor who received a COVID-19 vaccine.

This clone has a single count. This chain uses TRBV30 with TRBJ1-2, with 10 bases matching TRBD1. The CDR3 is made up of 15 amino acids. V lost 5 bases to trimming and J lost 4 bases; unmatched junction nucleotides: 10. Germline V lookup: CDR1 GTSNPN, CDR2 SVGIG (reference sequence). The CDR3 spells CAWQPGQGWSYGYTF. As DNA, the CDR3 is TGTGCCTGGCAACCGGGACAGGGGTGGAGCTATGGCTACACCTTC.

This clone was detected a few times. CDR3 amino acids: CASSSQAGGSYNEQFF. CDR3 DNA: TGTGCCAGCAGCTCGCAGGCGGGGGGCTCCTACAATGAGCAGTTCTTC. This rearrangement joins TRBV7-2 to TRBJ2-1; 8 bases agree with TRBD2. The length of the CDR3 is 16 residues. V lost 4 bases and J lost 0; bases outside the gene matches: 5. Germline V CDR1 and CDR2: SGHTA, FQGNSA.

CDR3 sequence: CASSLGPTGYEQYF. The CDR3 nucleotides are TGTGCCAGCAGCCTAGGGCCTACTGGCTACGAGCAGTACTTC. The rearrangement joins TRBV7-3 to TRBJ2-7; no firm D call. The CDR3 is 14 residues long. CDR1 and CDR2 (germline): SGHTA, FQGTGA. The ends were cut back, 5 bases at V and 3 bases at J, with 14 bases in the middle.

The V gene is TRBV30, the J gene TRBJ2-1; D tentatively fits TRBD1 or TRBD2 (5 bases each). Germline values: CDR1 GTSNPN, CDR2 SVGIG (reference sequence). This CDR3 comprises 16 residues. Trimming left V 3 bases short and J 2 bases short, with 17 bases between. CDR3 protein: CAWRGTVAGTYNEQFF. Here the CDR3 DNA reads TGTGCCTGGAGGGGGACGGTGGCAGGAACCTACAATGAGCAGTTCTTC.

The chain couples TRBV9 to TRBJ1-2; weak D call: TRBD1 (5 bases). With 4 bases removed from V and 0 bases from J, the gap between germline ends came to 16 bases. This CDR3 is 16 amino acids long. Germline V gene lookup returns CDR1 SGDLS and CDR2 YYNGEE. CDR3: CASSRSPRQSNYGYTF. CDR3 DNA: TGTGCCAGCAGCCGATCTCCTCGACAGTCTAACTATGGCTACACCTTC. Full variable domain (missing parts from reference TRBV9 and TRBJ1-2): DSGVTQTPKHLITATGQRVTLRCSPRSGDLSVYWYQQSLDQGLQFLIQYYNGEERAKGNILERFSAQQFPDLHSELNLSSLELGDSALYFCASSRSPRQSNYGYTFGSGTRLTVV.

The chain links TRBV30 to TRBJ1-6; D perhaps matches TRBD1 (6 bases). V lost 8 bases to trimming and J lost 10 bases, with 15 bases between them. The CDR3 loop spans 12 amino acids. Germline V lookup: CDR1 GTSNPN, CDR2 SVGIG (reference sequence). The CDR3 nucleotides read TGTGCCGGAAACAGGGCTGGCTCACCCCTCCACTTT. Translated: CAGNRAGSPLHF.

The sample holds a few counts of this clone. The rearrangement links TRBV10-3 to TRBJ2-1; no clear D gene. The germline V gene has CDR1 ENHRY and CDR2 SYGVKD. This CDR3 comprises 11 residues. Deletions cut 2 bases from V and 6 bases from J, with 2 bases between. The CDR3 reads CAISEVNEQFF. The CDR3, as DNA: TGTGCCATCAGTGAGGTCAATGAGCAGTTCTTC.

This clone has only one observation. V and J are TRBV7-8 and TRBJ1-1, with 7 bases matching TRBD1. This CDR3 region has 14 residues. V dropped 3 bases and J dropped 1; count of bases not matched to a gene: 2. The germline V gene encodes CDR1 SGHVS and CDR2 FQNEAQ. CDR3 residues: CASSFRQGNTEAFF. CDR3 DNA: TGTGCCAGCAGCTTCCGACAGGGGAACACTGAAGCTTTCTTT.

This chain links TRBV5-1 with TRBJ2-3; D gene ambiguous. CDR1 is SGHRS, CDR2 YFSETQ, per germline. The CDR3 loop spans 13 amino acids. Trimming took off 4 bases at V and 9 bases at J, with 15 bases between the two ends. The CDR3 sequence is CASSNLNPPTQYF. CDR3 in DNA: TGCGCCAGCAGCAACCTTAACCCCCCCACGCAGTATTTT.

V usage is TRBV28 and J usage is TRBJ2-7, with D unresolved. The ends were cut back, 4 bases at V and 7 bases at J, with 11 bases in the middle. The CDR3 has 12 residues. Germline loops: CDR1 MDHEN, CDR2 SYDVKM. CDR3 residues: CASSSLLGEQYF. The CDR3 DNA reads TGTGCCAGCAGTTCCCTTCTTGGGGAGCAGTACTTC.

V and J are TRBV18 and TRBJ1-2; perhaps TRBD1 as D (6 bases). Per germline, CDR1 KGHSH and CDR2 LQKENI. The CDR3 is made up of 14 amino acids. Trimming took off 3 bases at V and 8 bases at J, with 16 bases between the two ends. The DNA of the CDR3 is TGTGCCAGCTCACCGCTGGAACAGGGCGACGGCTACACCTTC. It translates to CASSPLEQGDGYTF.

The V and J genes are TRBV27 and TRBJ1-4; 7 positions agree with TRBD1. Germline V gene data show CDR1 as MNHEY and CDR2 as SMNVEV (reference sequence). This CDR3 has 14 residues. The V segment lost 3 bases and the J segment 10 bases; nucleotides outside the gene matches: 8. The CDR3: CASSLNRGRGKLFF. CDR3 nucleotide sequence: TGTGCCAGCAGTTTGAACAGGGGCAGAGGAAAACTGTTTTTT.

The sample holds one count of this clone. CDR3 DNA sequence: TGTGCCACACGTAGGGGGGGAGACAGAGGACGTCGCTATGGCTACACCTTC. As protein: CATRRGGDRGRRYGYTF. The chain is built from TRBV2 and TRBJ1-2; perhaps TRBD1 as D (6 bases). V gave up 10 bases and J gave up 4 bases, with 28 bases separating them. CDR3 length: 17 residues. CDR1 is SNHLY, CDR2 FYNNEI, per germline.

This chain uses TRBV19 with TRBJ2-4; D is perhaps TRBD2 (6 bases). The V gene's germline CDR1 is LNHDA and CDR2 SQIVND (reference sequence). The CDR3 spans 15 residues. V lost 6 bases to trimming and J lost 0 bases, with 12 bases between them. CDR3 in DNA: TGTGCCAGTAGGGGCCTGGGACTAGCCAAAAACATTCAGTACTTC. As protein: CASRGLGLAKNIQYF.

The V and J genes are TRBV4-2 and TRBJ2-7; 8 bases are shared with TRBD1. There are 19 residues in the CDR3. With V trimmed by 4 bases and J by 2 bases, 19 bases remained unmatched. Looked up from germline, CDR1 is LGHNA and CDR2 is YNFKEQ. The CDR3 sequence: CASSPKSSAGGRTTYEQYF. The CDR3 region has the DNA TGTGCCAGCAGCCCGAAGAGTTCGGCAGGGGGCCGAACGACCTACGAGCAGTACTTC.

The chain is built from TRBV7-9 and TRBJ2-7; 7 positions agree with TRBD2. The V segment lost 1 base and the J segment 6 bases; nucleotides outside the gene matches: 6. This CDR3 spans 14 amino acids. CDR1 SEHNR and CDR2 FQNEAQ come from the germline V gene (reference sequence). CDR3 DNA sequence: TGTGCCAGCAGCTTAGAAGCGGGATTTTTCGAGCAGTACTTC. This gives the protein CASSLEAGFFEQYF.

This chain joins TRBV28 and TRBJ2-1, with a tentative D call TRBD2 (6 bases). Trimming cost V 2 bases and J 0 bases, with 8 bases left between them. The CDR3 spans 15 residues. Germline V lookup: CDR1 MDHEN, CDR2 SYDVKM. CDR3 loop: CASSLGGSSYNEQFF. Written as DNA, the CDR3 is TGTGCCAGCAGTTTAGGAGGGAGCTCCTACAATGAGCAGTTCTTC.

The genes are TRBV3-1 (or the pseudogene TRBV3-2) and TRBJ2-3; 13 nucleotides match TRBD2. V dropped 4 bases and J dropped 9; count of bases not matched to a gene: 10. Germline V gene data show CDR1 as LGHDT and CDR2 as YNNKEL (reference sequence). CDR3 size: 16 residues. In DNA form, the CDR3 reads TGTGCCAGCAGCCCAACTAGCGGGGGGGGCATGGACACGCAGTATTTT. Amino acid sequence: CASSPTSGGGMDTQYF.

The chain couples TRBV27 to TRBJ2-1, with D possibly matching TRBD2 (7 bases). V gave up 1 base and J gave up 6 bases, with 13 bases separating them. Germline loops: CDR1 MNHEY, CDR2 SMNVEV (reference sequence). There are 15 residues in the CDR3. The CDR3 DNA follows: TGTGCCAGCAGTTTATGGGGGAGGGGGGGCAATGAGCAGTTCTTC. It encodes CASSLWGRGGNEQFF.

This clone was observed a few times. V and J are TRBV18 and TRBJ2-7, with D perhaps matching TRBD1 or TRBD2 (5 bases each). The germline V and J ends were trimmed by 2 bases and 1 base, with 15 bases remaining between them. The V gene's germline CDR1 is KGHSH and CDR2 LQKENI. The CDR3 length is 16 residues. The CDR3 protein is CASSPVSRDGSYEQYF. The DNA for the CDR3 is TGTGCCAGCTCACCAGTTTCCCGGGACGGATCCTACGAGCAGTACTTC. Drawing the rest from reference TRBV18 and TRBJ2-7, the complete variable domain is NAGVMQNPRHLVRRRGQEARLRCSPMKGHSHVYWYRQLPEEGLKFMVYLQKENIIDESGMPKERFSAEFPKEGPSILRIQQVVRGDSAAYFCASSPVSRDGSYEQYFGPGTRLTVT.

This chain links TRBV3-1 (or the pseudogene TRBV3-2) with TRBJ2-1; D is possibly TRBD2 (5 bases). The CDR3 covers 14 residues. Trimming took off 2 bases at V and 3 bases at J, with 8 bases between the two ends. In germline, CDR1 is LGHDT, CDR2 YNNKEL (reference sequence). The CDR3 DNA follows: TGTGCCAGCAGCCAATCGGGGTACTACAATGAGCAGTTCTTC. Translation gives CASSQSGYYNEQFF.

This CDR3 is CASSLSPGPTNTEAFF. For the CDR3, the DNA is TGTGCCAGCTCTCTCTCCCCGGGGCCTACGAACACTGAAGCTTTCTTT. The chain links TRBV18 to TRBJ1-1, with D possibly TRBD1 on 5 matching bases. The V gene lost 6 bases and the J gene lost 1 base, with 18 bases spanning the gap. There are 16 residues in the CDR3. Germline-derived CDR1 and CDR2 are KGHSH and LQKENI.

V gene TRBV5-1 combines with J gene TRBJ1-1; 9 bases agree with TRBD1. The J segment lost 2 bases and the V segment lost 1 base, leaving 3 bases of the junction unmatched. This CDR3 comprises 15 residues. Germline V gene sequence: CDR1 SGHRS, CDR2 YFSETQ. As DNA, the CDR3 is TGCGCCAGCAGCTTGATGGGACAGGGAAACACTGAAGCTTTCTTT. Translation: CASSLMGQGNTEAFF.

The V call is TRBV20-1, the J call TRBJ1-2; D unresolved. CDR3 length: 10 amino acids. The V and J ends lost 1 base and 8 bases respectively, with 5 bases between them. The germline V gene encodes CDR1 DFQATT and CDR2 SNEGSKA (reference sequence). CDR3 coding DNA: TGCAGTGCTAGAGGTGGCGGCTACACCTTC. Translated, it gives CSARGGGYTF.

This chain connects TRBV19 to TRBJ2-1; perhaps TRBD2 as D (6 bases). The CDR3 spans 16 residues. Germline CDR1 is LNHDA and CDR2 is SQIVND (reference sequence). Trimming stripped 3 bases from V and 3 bases from J, with 15 bases between. The CDR3 spells CASSILGRRSYNEQFF. The CDR3 DNA sequence: TGTGCCAGTAGTATCTTAGGGAGGCGAAGCTACAATGAGCAGTTCTTC.